These 10 T cell receptor beta chains were all obtained from the same sample, sequenced in a study of regulatory T cells in long-lasting Graves disease. The time point is: newly diagnosed GD, antithyroid drugs for less than 3 months. PBMC RNA was the source of the TCR library. To make TCR beta libraries, researchers used iRepertoire HTBI primers and Arm-PCR of CDR3 regions. A single record per CDR3 protein comes from TCRdb applying MiXCR to the multiplex PCR reads. The sample yields 350,000 to 550,000 distinct CDR3 sequences, approximately 15% seen once. These data are also associated with another study on T cells in Graves' hyperthyroidism and ophthalmopathy.

The sequences come from peripheral blood mononuclear cells (PBMCs), collected at new diagnosis, from a patient treated with antithyroid drugs. The source of these receptors is a woman aged 50 to 60 with Graves disease.

This clonotype was seen many times. CDR3: CASSEGRNRAHEQYF. DNA of the CDR3: TGTGCCAGCAGTGAAGGTCGGAACAGGGCGCACGAGCAGTACTTC. The gene calls are TRBV2 and TRBJ2-7; the D gene is possibly TRBD1 (6 bases). Trimming shortened V by 1 base and J by 5 bases, and 15 bases separated the two germline ends. This CDR3 comprises 15 residues. Germline loops: CDR1 SNHLY, CDR2 FYNNEI.

In this sample, this clonotype turned up a few times. The chain combines TRBV14 with TRBJ2-1; unclear D gene. The CDR3 extends over 14 amino acids. Trimming left V 2 bases short and J 8 bases short, with 13 bases between. Germline V CDR1 and CDR2: SGHDN, FVKESK. The CDR3 nucleotides read TGTGCCAGCAGCCAATGGCAGGCGGTGGATGAGCAGTTCTTC. Protein sequence: CASSQWQAVDEQFF.

The genes are TRBV5-4 and TRBJ2-2; a possible D gene is TRBD2 (5 bases). Germline V lookup: CDR1 SGHNT, CDR2 YYREEE (reference sequence). There are 17 residues in the CDR3. The V end lost 4 bases, the J end lost 7 bases, and 23 bases lay between the germline ends. CDR3 coding DNA: TGTGCCAGCAGCCTCGAGTTGCGGGCAGGTCTGGACGGGGAGCTGTTTTTT. Translation: CASSLELRAGLDGELFF.

This clonotype showed up just a few times. The chain links TRBV19 to TRBJ2-7; TRBD2 might be the D (7 bases). Germline-derived CDR1 and CDR2 are LNHDA and SQIVND (reference sequence). This CDR3 spans 13 amino acids. The V end was cut by 3 bases, the J end by 7 bases, with 13 bases between. The CDR3 DNA reads as TGTGCCAGTAGTATTGCGGGGGCAGGTGAGCAGTACTTC. Translation: CASSIAGAGEQYF.

At least ten counts were recorded for this clonotype. The J gene is TRBJ2-2, the V gene TRBV7-9; no firm D call. The CDR3 is made up of 16 amino acids. V lost 2 bases and J 2 bases, leaving 12 bases between the germline ends. Looked up from germline, CDR1 is SEHNR and CDR2 is FQNEAQ (reference sequence). CDR3 amino acids: CASSLSPHLNTGELFF. The CDR3 DNA is TGTGCCAGCAGCTTATCCCCCCACTTAAACACCGGGGAGCTGTTTTTT.

With regard to this clonotype: A much larger clone differs from this one at a single base, so this may be a read error. This CDR3 is CASSVQQETQYF. The CDR3 DNA sequence: TGTGCCAGCAGTGTACAGCAAGAGACCCAGTACTTC. The chain is built from TRBV12-3 or TRBV12-4 and TRBJ2-5; D is unresolved. V shed 5 bases and J shed 2 bases, with 6 bases lying between them. The CDR3 totals 12 residues.

In this sample, this clonotype turned up many times. V is TRBV7-9 and J is TRBJ1-1; no clear D. The germline gives CDR1 SEHNR, CDR2 FQNEAQ (reference sequence). CDR3 size: 15 residues. Trimming took off 0 bases at V and 1 base at J, with 9 bases between the two ends. Here the CDR3 reads CASSLALWENTEAFF. DNA for the CDR3: TGTGCCAGCAGCTTAGCGCTATGGGAGAACACTGAAGCTTTCTTT.

The sample holds many counts of this clonotype. V usage is TRBV20-1 and J usage is TRBJ2-3; TRBD2 matches at 9 bases. The CDR3 is made up of 17 amino acids. Trimming took 2 bases from V and 3 from J; bases not matched to a gene: 12. The germline CDR1 and CDR2 sequences are DFQATT and SNEGSKA (reference sequence). The CDR3 DNA follows: TGCAGTGCTAGAAGGCCTACGATAGCGGGAGCAACAGATACGCAGTATTTT. This codes for CSARRPTIAGATDTQYF.

This clonotype occurred many times. DNA of the CDR3: TGTGCCTCCAAGGGCCTCGCGGCGGGCACCGGGGAGCTGTTTTTT. Residues: CASKGLAAGTGELFF. The J gene is TRBJ2-2, the V gene TRBV6-1, with TRBD2 as a possible D gene (5 bases). The germline V gene has CDR1 MNHNS and CDR2 SASEGT. V was trimmed by 11 bases and J by 4 bases, leaving 20 bases between them. The CDR3 has 15 residues.

This clonotype was counted a few times. V gene TRBV7-6 combines with J gene TRBJ2-1, with 7 bases aligning to TRBD2. The CDR3 spans 16 residues. Germline V CDR1 and CDR2: SGHVS, FNYEAQ. The ends lost 4 bases at V and 0 bases at J; junction bases unmatched: 6. The CDR3 spells CASSSMRESSYNEQFF. The CDR3, as DNA: TGTGCCAGCAGCTCCATGCGGGAGAGCTCCTACAATGAGCAGTTCTTC.